In terms of frequency, the clone carrying this T cell receptor (beta chain) is medium-sized (0.01 to 0.1%). Its specificity is unknown. TRB amplification used approximately 250 ng of peripheral blood genomic DNA. This CDR3 has 15 residues. The germline gives CDR1 LNHDA, CDR2 SQIVND (reference sequence). The data belong to a study of T cell clusters in autoimmune cytopenias. Study context: The median distinct TRB clonotype count was 2,000 to 2,500 per sample, from a median roughly 52,000 reads.

Study results and limitations: The T cell clusters came from computational analysis alone and lack functional validation. Primary autoimmune cytopenia patients appeared to lack physiological T cell clusters present in healthy donors. The cluster-lack signature was not seen for secondary cytopenia versus chronic lymphocytic leukemia.

TRB rearrangements were amplified by touch-down multiplex PCR with mixed TRB-A/B primers. Reprocessing the multiplex PCR reads, TCRdb reports a single entry for every CDR3 protein and omits DNA. This repertoire includes thousands of distinct CDR3 sequences. The chain combines TRBV19 with TRBJ1-2. Sequencing was performed on peripheral blood. The clonotype originates from a human donor with an autoimmune cytopenia, with autoimmune hepatitis or in good health (not recorded which). CDR3 protein: CASRQGRKNDYGYTF.